This T cell receptor beta chain was sequenced for a study of T cells after yellow fever vaccination. On the study more broadly: Low-cell-number fractions were prepared with SMART-Seq v4 Ultra Low Input. Notes on the study in general: At 95% to 96% for CD4 and 70% to 90% for CD8, most primary-vaccination clones showed up again after the booster.

CDR1 SGHTA and CDR2 FQGNSA come from the germline V gene. Trimming pared 1 base from V and 5 bases from J, leaving 12 bases between. CDR3 size: 15 residues. This clonotype was seen a few times. Its matching antigen is unknown. 5'RACE template switching generated TCR cDNA, adding a universal primer site and UMIs. TCRdb fed the 5' RACE reads into MiXCR, producing one record per CDR3 protein. The table records more than 300,000 distinct CDR3 sequences, about 10% of them present only once. This chain links TRBV7-2 with TRBJ2-1; D is perhaps TRBD2 (5 bases). The sequence came from a man between 18 and 35 years old who received the YFV17D yellow fever vaccine. Material: CD4+ T cells sorted from PBMCs, obtained 45 days after the yellow fever booster vaccination. CDR3 sequence reads: CASSLGPEAHNEQFF. CDR3 bases: TGTGCCAGCAGCTTAGGGCCGGAGGCACACAATGAGCAGTTCTTC.